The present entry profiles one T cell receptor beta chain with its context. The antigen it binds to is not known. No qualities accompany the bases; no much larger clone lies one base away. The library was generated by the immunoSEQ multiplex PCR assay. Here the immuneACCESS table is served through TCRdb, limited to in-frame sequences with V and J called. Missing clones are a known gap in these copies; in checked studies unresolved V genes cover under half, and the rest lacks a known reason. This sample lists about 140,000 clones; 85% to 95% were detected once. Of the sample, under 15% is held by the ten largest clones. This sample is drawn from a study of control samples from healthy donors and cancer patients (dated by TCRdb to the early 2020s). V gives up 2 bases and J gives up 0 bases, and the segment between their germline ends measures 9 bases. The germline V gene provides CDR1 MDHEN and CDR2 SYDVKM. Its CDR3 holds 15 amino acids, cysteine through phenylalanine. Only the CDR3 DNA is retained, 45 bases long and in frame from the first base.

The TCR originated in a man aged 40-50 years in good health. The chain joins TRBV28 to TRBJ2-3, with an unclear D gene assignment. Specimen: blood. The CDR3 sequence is CASSLNPSSTDTQYF. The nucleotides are TGTGCCAGCAGTTTAAATCCTTCTAGCACAGATACGCAGTATTTT.